What follows are 9 T cell receptor beta chains derived from one specimen sequenced in a study of blood T cell repertoires in COVID-19. Only in-frame clones appear in the TCRdb table, and some are missing; sequencing was by immunoSEQ multiplex PCR. The profile shows roughly 160,000 clones, more than 65% of them singletons. Material for sequencing was peripheral blood. These receptors all come from a man in his sixties or seventies with active or convalescent COVID-19.

This clone was counted at least ten times. The gene calls are TRBV7-2 and TRBJ1-2; 7 bases are a match to TRBD1. This CDR3 is 13 amino acids long. Germline CDR1 and CDR2: SGHTA and FQGNSA. After removal of 4 bases from V and 7 bases from J, the junction contained 6 bases not matched to a gene. The CDR3 DNA follows: TGTGCCAGCAGCTCGGACAGGTGGATTGGCTACACCTTC. The encoded protein is CASSSDRWIGYTF. Based on the CDR3 plus reference TRBV7-2 and TRBJ1-2, the full variable domain is GAGVSQSPSNKVTEKGKDVELRCDPISGHTALYWYRQSLGQGLEFLIYFQGNSAPDKSGLPSDRFSAERTGGSVSTLTIQRTQQEDSAVYLCASSSDRWIGYTFGSGTRLTVV.

The chain links TRBV7-2 to TRBJ2-7; no reliable D call. Trimming cost V 3 bases and J 5 bases, with 5 bases left between them. Germline CDR1 reads SGHTA; CDR2 reads FQGNSA. The CDR3 extends over 11 amino acids. In DNA, the CDR3 is TGTGCCAGCAGCTTTTATAACGAGCAGTACTTC. Residues: CASSFYNEQYF.

The genes are TRBV24-1 and TRBJ1-5; tentatively, D is TRBD1 (5 bases). This CDR3 region has 17 residues. V was pared by 3 bases and J by 1 base, with 15 bases between. The germline V gene has CDR1 KGHDR and CDR2 SFDVKD. The CDR3 sequence is CATSDTRQGGSNQPQHF. The CDR3 DNA is TGTGCCACCAGTGATACCCGCCAGGGAGGGAGCAATCAGCCCCAGCATTTT.

The V call is TRBV7-2, the J call TRBJ1-2; 8 nucleotides agree with TRBD1. The CDR3 consists of 16 residues. Trimming took 1 base from V and 5 from J; bases not matched to a gene: 9. The V gene's germline CDR1 is SGHTA and CDR2 FQGNSA. CDR3 sequence (DNA): TGTGCCAGCAGCTTAGACCCAGGACAGGGAAGGTATGGCTACACCTTC. Protein: CASSLDPGQGRYGYTF.

The gene calls are TRBV6-5 and TRBJ2-1; TRBD2 might be the D (7 bases). V was pared by 5 bases and J by 9 bases, with 14 bases between. The CDR3 has 13 amino acids. CDR1 is MNHEY and CDR2 is SVGAGI in the germline V gene. CDR3 protein: CASSPGGRGEQFF. The DNA of the CDR3 is TGTGCCAGCAGTCCGGGGGGCCGGGGTGAGCAGTTCTTC.

The chain is built from TRBV7-9 and TRBJ1-6; D gene unclear. The ends were cut back, 4 bases at V and 8 bases at J, with 12 bases in the middle. CDR1 is SEHNR and CDR2 is FQNEAQ in the germline V gene (reference sequence). The CDR3 sequence is 14 residues long. As DNA, the CDR3 is TGTGCCAGCAGCTCGACTAACGCGGATTCACCCCTCCACTTT. Translating it yields CASSSTNADSPLHF.

This clone was seen a few times. The chain carries TRBV19 and TRBJ1-3; a possible D gene is TRBD1 (5 bases). This CDR3 has 14 amino acids. The germline gives CDR1 LNHDA, CDR2 SQIVND (reference sequence). Trimming removed 8 bases at V and 1 base at J, with 12 bases between. The chain's CDR3 is CASLDSTSGNTIYF. Written as DNA, the CDR3 is TGTGCCAGTCTAGACAGTACATCTGGAAACACCATATATTTT.

The genes are TRBV3-1 (or the pseudogene TRBV3-2) and TRBJ1-4; no clear D gene. Trimming pared 6 bases from V and 0 bases from J, leaving 8 bases between. The CDR3 loop spans 14 amino acids. Germline values: CDR1 LGHDT, CDR2 YNNKEL (reference sequence). This CDR3 is CASRSGATNEKLFF. CDR3 DNA sequence: TGTGCCAGCAGGTCCGGTGCAACTAATGAAAAACTGTTTTTT.

The rearrangement uses TRBV5-1 and TRBJ1-1; D perhaps matches TRBD1 (5 bases). This CDR3 is built from 16 residues. V was pared by 1 base and J by 1 base, with 14 bases between. The germline CDR1 and CDR2 sequences are SGHRS and YFSETQ. The CDR3 sequence is CASSLRANRQNTEAFF. The CDR3 nucleotides are TGCGCCAGCAGCTTGAGAGCCAACAGGCAGAACACTGAAGCTTTCTTT.